One sample yielded the 28 T cell receptor beta chains listed below, sequenced in a study of blood T cell repertoires in COVID-19. Sequencing used immunoSEQ multiplex PCR; TCRdb keeps in-frame clones, though not all of them. The sample has some 150,000 clones, 80% to 90% seen once; the top ten hold 3.5% to 5.5%. Sequencing input: peripheral blood. These receptors originate from a woman in her thirties or forties with acute or convalescent COVID-19.

The chain carries TRBV10-3 and TRBJ2-7; D gene ambiguous. This CDR3 has 11 amino acids. In germline, CDR1 is ENHRY, CDR2 SYGVKD. Trimming left V 10 bases short and J 1 base short, with 8 bases between. CDR3 DNA sequence: TGTGCCACAGGAATGTCCTACGAGCAGTACTTC. Its translation is CATGMSYEQYF.

The chain links TRBV9 to TRBJ2-2, with TRBD2 as a possible D gene (6 bases). There are 15 residues in the CDR3. V shed 2 bases and J shed 6 bases, with 14 bases lying between them. CDR1 is SGDLS, CDR2 YYNGEE, per germline. CDR3 nucleotides: TGTGCCAGCAGCGTCGGTTCGGGAGTTGCCGGGGAGCTGTTTTTT. Its protein is CASSVGSGVAGELFF.

V usage is TRBV19 and J usage is TRBJ1-5; TRBD1 aligns across 7 bases. V lost 3 bases, J lost 6 bases, and 8 bases stayed unmatched. CDR3 length: 15 amino acids. Looked up from germline, CDR1 is LNHDA and CDR2 is SQIVND (reference sequence). This CDR3 is CASSIGQGVGQPQHF. CDR3 bases: TGTGCCAGTAGTATTGGGCAGGGGGTGGGTCAGCCCCAGCATTTT.

The V and J genes are TRBV5-1 and TRBJ1-1; 12 positions match TRBD1. Losses at the gene ends were 3 bases for V and 1 base for J; bases not matched to a gene: 7. CDR1 is SGHRS and CDR2 is YFSETQ in the germline V gene. The CDR3 is 17 amino acids. The CDR3 region has the DNA TGCGCCAGCAGCTGGGGGACAGGGGGCGGCTCGAACACTGAAGCTTTCTTT. This gives the protein CASSWGTGGGSNTEAFF.

The rearrangement links TRBV14 to TRBJ2-7; D is possibly TRBD1 (6 bases). Per germline, CDR1 SGHDN and CDR2 FVKESK. V was clipped by 4 bases and J by 0 bases, with 10 bases between them. The CDR3 runs 14 residues. CDR3 nucleotide sequence: TGTGCCAGCAGCCTCAACAGGGCCTCCTACGAGCAGTACTTC. Protein product: CASSLNRASYEQYF.

This clone was seen only once. The gene calls are TRBV7-9 and TRBJ1-6; 8 bases align to TRBD1. V was clipped by 1 base and J by 6 bases; unmatched bases: 5. This CDR3 comprises 16 residues. Germline V gene lookup returns CDR1 SEHNR and CDR2 FQNEAQ (reference sequence). DNA for the CDR3: TGTGCCAGCAGCTTAGGGACAGGGAGTCTTAATTCACCCCTCCACTTT. It is translated as CASSLGTGSLNSPLHF.

The chain couples TRBV5-6 to TRBJ1-2; D possibly corresponds to TRBD1 (6 bases). The V and J ends lost 1 base and 5 bases respectively, with 18 bases between them. CDR3 size: 16 residues. Germline CDR1 is SGHDT and CDR2 is YYEEEE. CDR3 DNA: TGTGCCAGCAGCTTGAGTGGGACAACAAGGTCGTATGGCTACACCTTC. Encoded protein: CASSLSGTTRSYGYTF.

This chain links TRBV6-1 with TRBJ1-3; D remains unclear. The CDR3 length is 14 residues. Germline CDR1 reads MNHNS; CDR2 reads SASEGT. Trimming shortened V by 0 bases and J by 3 bases, and 6 bases separated the two germline ends. CDR3 nucleotides: TGTGCCAGCAGTGAAGCCACCAGTGGAAACACCATATATTTT. Translation: CASSEATSGNTIYF.

This chain joins TRBV4-3 and TRBJ2-4; 12 bases are shared with TRBD2. The CDR3 spans 16 residues. The V segment lost 0 bases and the J segment 5 bases; nucleotides outside the gene matches: 2. Germline values: CDR1 LGHNA, CDR2 YSLEER. DNA for the CDR3: TGCGCCAGCAGCCAAGATCCTAGCGGGGGGGAAAACATTCAGTACTTC. This encodes CASSQDPSGGENIQYF.

The rearrangement joins TRBV24-1 to TRBJ2-7; 10 nucleotides line up with TRBD1. The CDR3 has 15 amino acids. Germline V gene data show CDR1 as KGHDR and CDR2 as SFDVKD. V was clipped by 3 bases and J by 7 bases; unmatched bases: 8. CDR3 in amino acids: CATSDPGQGSGEQYF. CDR3 sequence (DNA): TGTGCCACCAGTGATCCGGGACAGGGGAGCGGGGAGCAGTACTTC.

As to this clone: At one boundary the junction diverges from the germline segment, which might be a read error. The chain joins TRBV27 to TRBJ2-7, with 7 bases aligning to TRBD1. This CDR3 is 16 amino acids long. Germline V gene lookup returns CDR1 MNHEY and CDR2 SMNVEV (reference sequence). CDR3 bases: TGTGCCAGCAGTCTCGGTTCTGGGACAGTTCCCTACGAGCGGTACTTC. This translates into CASSLGSGTVPYERYF.

This chain uses TRBV2 with TRBJ2-2; 8 bases are a match to TRBD2. The germline CDR1 and CDR2 sequences are SNHLY and FYNNEI. The CDR3 is 15 amino acids. Trimming cost V 7 bases and J 0 bases; bases outside gene matches: 4. CDR3 nucleotide sequence: TGTGCCAGCACTTGGACTAGCTCGAACACCGGGGAGCTGTTTTTT. Its protein is CASTWTSSNTGELFF.

The chain recombines TRBV7-6 with TRBJ1-2; D is unresolved. The CDR3 totals 11 residues. V dropped 3 bases and J dropped 5 bases, with 4 bases sitting between them. Per the germline V gene, CDR1 is SGHVS and CDR2 is FNYEAQ. The CDR3 loop is CASSFGYGYTF. CDR3 nucleotide sequence: TGTGCCAGCAGCTTCGGGTATGGCTACACCTTC.

This chain connects TRBV5-1 to TRBJ1-1; D not certain. V lost 0 bases, J lost 0 bases, and 9 bases lay in between. The CDR3 has 15 residues. CDR1 is SGHRS and CDR2 is YFSETQ in the germline V gene. The CDR3: CASSLASGLNTEAFF. The CDR3 DNA is TGCGCCAGCAGCTTGGCCTCAGGTCTGAACACTGAAGCTTTCTTT.

V is TRBV7-2 and J is TRBJ2-3; 7 bases fit TRBD2. This CDR3 has 15 residues. Germline V CDR1 and CDR2: SGHTA, FQGNSA. With V trimmed by 7 bases and J by 4 bases, 11 bases remained unmatched. As DNA, the CDR3 is TGTGCCAGCACTCCCCGGGCGGGAGTCCCAGATACGCAGTATTTT. Amino acid sequence: CASTPRAGVPDTQYF.

The J gene is TRBJ1-4, the V gene TRBV28, with 8 bases lining up with TRBD1. CDR1 is MDHEN and CDR2 is SYDVKM in the germline V gene. CDR3 length: 16 amino acids. J was trimmed by 3 bases and V by 1 base; bases with no gene match: 4. This chain's CDR3 is CASSLLDRVANEKLFF. DNA for the CDR3: TGTGCCAGCAGTTTATTGGACAGGGTAGCTAATGAAAAACTGTTTTTT.

This chain joins TRBV19 and TRBJ2-1; 10 bases match TRBD2. Germline-derived CDR1 and CDR2 are LNHDA and SQIVND (reference sequence). The CDR3 has 14 amino acids. V shed 9 bases and J 4 bases; nucleotides not matched to a gene: 6. CDR3 sequence: CASKREGPYNEQFF. The CDR3 DNA sequence: TGTGCCAGCAAGCGGGAGGGCCCTTACAATGAGCAGTTCTTC.

The V gene is TRBV28, the J gene TRBJ2-7; 12 nucleotides match TRBD1. J lost 4 bases, V lost 6 bases, and 4 bases had no gene match. The CDR3 is 14 residues long. Per germline, CDR1 MDHEN and CDR2 SYDVKM. Written as DNA, the CDR3 is TGTGCCAGCAGGGGGACAGGGGGCTGGTACGAGCAGTACTTC. It encodes CASRGTGGWYEQYF.

This clone was seen only a few times. The V call is TRBV3-1 (or the pseudogene TRBV3-2), the J call TRBJ2-1; no clear D gene. This CDR3 contains 16 residues. Germline loops: CDR1 LGHDT, CDR2 YNNKEL (reference sequence). Trimming took 4 bases from V and 0 from J, leaving 13 bases between them. The CDR3 is CASSPLQSSSYNEQFF. The CDR3 nucleotides read TGTGCCAGCAGCCCTCTCCAATCGAGCTCCTACAATGAGCAGTTCTTC.

The genes are TRBV27 and TRBJ1-4; the D gene is possibly TRBD1 (5 bases). The CDR3 consists of 14 residues. V gave up 6 bases and J gave up 7 bases, with 15 bases separating them. CDR1 is MNHEY, CDR2 SMNVEV, per germline (reference sequence). CDR3 coding DNA: TGTGCCAGCAGGGATGGGAGGGGTGGTGAAAAACTGTTTTTT. Residues: CASRDGRGGEKLFF.

In this sample, this clone turned up a few times. This sequence joins TRBV28 and TRBJ2-7; perhaps TRBD1 as D (5 bases). CDR3 size: 15 residues. Germline V gives CDR1 MDHEN, CDR2 SYDVKM. V lost 5 bases to trimming and J lost 2 bases, with 16 bases between them. The CDR3 region is CASSPRGGVTYEQYF. CDR3 in DNA: TGTGCCAGCAGTCCTAGGGGTGGGGTTACCTACGAGCAGTACTTC.

The chain employs TRBV27 and TRBJ2-7; D is possibly TRBD2 (6 bases). Germline V gene sequence: CDR1 MNHEY, CDR2 SMNVEV (reference sequence). Trimming took off 10 bases at V and 2 bases at J, with 12 bases between the two ends. The CDR3 is 12 amino acids. CDR3 region: CAKRAATYEQYF. CDR3 DNA: TGTGCCAAGCGGGCGGCGACCTACGAGCAGTACTTC.

The rearrangement links TRBV7-2 to TRBJ1-3; D gene unclear. This CDR3 has 16 amino acids. Trimming took 2 bases from V and 0 from J, leaving 11 bases between them. The germline V gene has CDR1 SGHTA and CDR2 FQGNSA. CDR3 protein: CASSLWQVNSGNTIYF. The CDR3, as DNA: TGTGCCAGCAGCTTATGGCAGGTTAACTCTGGAAACACCATATATTTT.

The chain employs TRBV7-2 and TRBJ1-1; tentatively, D is TRBD1 (5 bases). V lost 0 bases and J 10 bases, leaving 15 bases between the germline ends. The CDR3 is made up of 14 amino acids. Germline-derived CDR1 and CDR2 are SGHTA and FQGNSA. CDR3 DNA sequence: TGTGCCAGCAGCTTAGCTGGGGGGTCGGGGCGAGCTTTCTTT. Translation: CASSLAGGSGRAFF. Combining the CDR3 with reference TRBV7-2 and TRBJ1-1 gives the whole variable domain GAGVSQSPSNKVTEKGKDVELRCDPISGHTALYWYRQSLGQGLEFLIYFQGNSAPDKSGLPSDRFSAERTGGSVSTLTIQRTQQEDSAVYLCASSLAGGSGRAFFGQGTRLTVV.

The V gene is TRBV30, the J gene TRBJ1-6; maybe TRBD1 (5 bases). Germline CDR1 is GTSNPN and CDR2 is SVGIG (reference sequence). The CDR3 runs to 12 residues. V was clipped by 3 bases and J by 5 bases, with 5 bases between them. The CDR3 spells CAWRDNNSPLHF. The CDR3 nucleotides read TGTGCCTGGAGGGACAATAATTCACCCCTCCACTTT.

The chain recombines TRBV18 with TRBJ1-1; TRBD1 agrees at 7 bases. Losses at the gene ends were 5 bases for V and 8 bases for J; bases not matched to a gene: 2. Germline values: CDR1 KGHSH, CDR2 LQKENI. This CDR3 has 11 amino acids. CDR3 DNA sequence: TGTGCCAGCTCAGGGGACAGAGAAGCTTTCTTT. This gives the protein CASSGDREAFF.

This chain joins TRBV29-1 and TRBJ1-4, with TRBD1 matching 7 bases. Looked up from germline, CDR1 is SQVTM and CDR2 is ANQGSEA. The ends lost 6 bases at V and 8 bases at J; junction bases unmatched: 9. This CDR3 contains 13 residues. CDR3 coding DNA: TGCAGCGTCGCTGAAGGGGGCGGCGAAAAACTGTTTTTT. The encoded protein is CSVAEGGGEKLFF.

The chain links TRBV29-1 to TRBJ2-1; D is ambiguous. This CDR3 is 16 amino acids long. V shed 4 bases and J shed 0 bases, with 16 bases lying between them. Germline assignment: CDR1 SQVTM and CDR2 ANQGSEA. CDR3 nucleotides: TGCAGCGTTGTGGGCCTCCTGGTGAGCTCCTACAATGAGCAGTTCTTC. It specifies CSVVGLLVSSYNEQFF.